The 2 T cell receptor beta chains listed next were all sequenced from one sample in a study of prognosis after radiotherapy for stage I lung cancer. Two-round multiplex PCR, the amplification method, yielded TCR beta CDR3 from genomic DNA. The first round of PCR was done with primers that matched each TRBV and TRBJ gene. Via MiXCR, TCRdb re-called the multiplex PCR reads, giving one row per CDR3 protein. The data contain 45,000 to 60,000 distinct CDR3 sequences, 30% to 35% of them singletons. Sequences were derived from PBMCs, sampled before or after stereotactic body radiation therapy (not recorded which). The source is a donor over 45 with non-small cell lung cancer.

The chain is built from TRBV11-3 and TRBJ2-2; tentative D call: TRBD1 (5 bases). The ends were cut back, 5 bases at V and 3 bases at J, with 13 bases in the middle. CDR1 is SGHNT and CDR2 is YENEEA in the germline V gene. The CDR3 has 15 amino acids. The CDR3 loop is CASSTRVRDTGELFF. As DNA, the CDR3 is TGTGCCAGCAGCACCAGGGTCCGTGACACCGGGGAGCTGTTTTTT.

This clonotype came up many times. V and J are TRBV2 and TRBJ2-2; possible D gene TRBD1, 5 bases. Trimming removed 8 bases from V and 4 bases from J, with 11 bases in between. This CDR3 contains 13 residues. Germline V CDR1 and CDR2: SNHLY, FYNNEI. CDR3 in amino acids: CASDSTGTGELFF. The CDR3 DNA reads as TGTGCCAGCGATTCCACAGGCACCGGGGAGCTGTTTTTT.